This T cell receptor (beta chain) appears in the sequencing data of a study of technical replicates of blood from a handful of donors. Repertoires were generated with immunoSEQ multiplex PCR, while TCRdb's copy carries only in-frame clones and drops some. The table includes roughly 60,000 clones, roughly 94% detected once. There are 14 residues in the CDR3. In germline, CDR1 is MNHEY, CDR2 SVGAGI. With 7 bases clipped from V and 3 bases from J, the junction kept 8 bases outside the gene matches. The specimen was PBMCs. This clonotype was sampled from a human donor in good health. Some clones in this sample may be carry-over from other donors' samples. This chain joins TRBV6-5 and TRBJ1-2, with 7 bases lining up with TRBD1. The CDR3 is CASMRGGADYGYTF. CDR3 DNA: TGTGCCAGCATGAGAGGGGGCGCGGACTATGGCTACACCTTC.